The 4 T cell receptor beta chains reported below all come from one sample, sequenced in a study of molecular identifiers for immune sequencing clone quantification. Each CDR3 protein gets one entry after TCRdb re-called the PCR reads with MiXCR. Of hundreds of thousands of distinct CDR3 sequences in the sample, around 25% were seen once. Sequences were obtained from naive CD8+ T cells from blood, with Jurkat cell RNA spiked in. Subset reported: FACS-sorted CD8+CD4-CCR7+CD45RA+ naive T cells. These receptors were collected from a human donor in good health. Some libraries in this study had Jurkat cell RNA spiked in.

Remarks on this clonotype: One base away lies a much larger clone, so this may be a sequencing read error. The chain couples TRBV29-1 to TRBJ1-1; the D gene is possibly TRBD1 (5 bases). V lost 7 bases, J lost 7 bases, and 10 bases lay in between. This CDR3 spans 10 amino acids. The V gene's germline CDR1 is SQVTM and CDR2 ANQGSEA. CDR3 bases: TGCAGCGCCGGTGGGGGTGAAGCTTTCTTT. Amino acid sequence: CSAGGGEAFF.

This clonotype was observed a handful of times. V usage is TRBV20-1 and J usage is TRBJ2-7, with a possible D match to TRBD2 (5 bases). This CDR3 is built from 15 residues. In germline, CDR1 is DFQATT, CDR2 SNEGSKA (reference sequence). V lost 0 bases, J lost 3 bases, and 15 bases lay in between. The CDR3 bases are TGCAGTGCTAGAGACCTACTAGGGCGGTTCTACGAGCAGTACTTC. It translates to CSARDLLGRFYEQYF.

Many counts were recorded for this clonotype. The chain uses TRBV27 and TRBJ1-4; 9 nucleotides line up with TRBD1. Germline CDR1 reads MNHEY; CDR2 reads SMNVEV (reference sequence). The CDR3 covers 14 residues. The ends lost 6 bases at V and 5 bases at J; junction bases unmatched: 4. The CDR3 coding sequence is TGTGCCAGCAGCTCGGGACAGGGCAATGAAAAACTGTTTTTT. Amino acids: CASSSGQGNEKLFF.

Many counts were recorded for this clonotype. The V and J genes are TRBV5-6 and TRBJ2-2; D not resolved. V lost 0 bases to trimming and J lost 0 bases, with 9 bases between them. The CDR3 is 16 amino acids. Per germline, CDR1 SGHDT and CDR2 YYEEEE. The CDR3: CASSLEVRPNTGELFF. CDR3 nucleotide sequence: TGTGCCAGCAGCTTGGAGGTCAGGCCGAACACCGGGGAGCTGTTTTTT. The complete variable domain, with remaining parts taken from reference TRBV5-6 and TRBJ2-2, reads DAGVTQSPTHLIKTRGQQVTLRCSPKSGHDTVSWYQQALGQGPQFIFQYYEEEERQRGNFPDRFSGHQFPNYSSELNVNALLLGDSALYLCASSLEVRPNTGELFFGEGSRLTVL.